These 2 T cell receptor beta chains came from one sample sequenced in a study of identical twins. A single record per CDR3 protein comes from TCRdb applying MiXCR to the 5' RACE reads. The sample contains 400,000 to 600,000 distinct CDR3 sequences, 20% to 25% of which appear only once. The data also belong to a second study, concerning yellow fever vaccine responses in identical twins.

The sample was CD4+ T cells sorted from blood. Source of these receptors: a woman in her late teens or twenties in good health.

CDR3 DNA sequence: TGTGCCATCAGTGAGTCGGACAGCCGCTCCTACGAGCAGTACTTC. Translated: CAISESDSRSYEQYF. The chain recombines TRBV10-3 with TRBJ2-7, with D possibly matching TRBD1 (6 bases). This CDR3 contains 15 residues. CDR1 and CDR2 from the germline V gene are ENHRY and SYGVKD. V lost 0 bases, J lost 0 bases, and 9 bases lay in between.

This clonotype was counted only a few times. The chain links TRBV10-3 to TRBJ1-1, with D unclear. The V end lost 7 bases, the J end lost 1 base, and 4 bases lay between the germline ends. Germline V gene lookup returns CDR1 ENHRY and CDR2 SYGVKD. CDR3 length: 11 amino acids. DNA of the CDR3: TGTGCCATCATGGCGAACACTGAAGCTTTCTTT. It yields the protein CAIMANTEAFF.